The 18 T cell receptor beta chains listed next were all sequenced from one sample in a study of low-dose radiotherapy and immunotherapy resistance in tumors. Both TCRalpha and TCRbeta chains were reverse transcribed with V-gene-specific primers. It was with a constant-region primer and a V-primer adapter that TCRs were amplified over about 20 PCR cycles. In TCRdb, the reads were re-called with MiXCR into one record per CDR3 protein. The sample records just over 90,000 distinct CDR3 sequences, approximately 22% being singletons. Time point here: after trial treatment. As to treatment: LDRT plus nivolumab, ipilimumab, low-dose cyclophosphamide and aspirin (RACIN trial). Source: PBMCs, taken after low-dose radiotherapy plus immunotherapy. The receptors were gathered from a female donor with ovarian cancer.

In this sample, this clonotype turned up many times. The chain links TRBV7-9 to TRBJ1-6, with TRBD1 matching over 8 bases. The germline gives CDR1 SEHNR, CDR2 FQNEAQ (reference sequence). V dropped 3 bases and J dropped 7; count of bases not matched to a gene: 5. The CDR3 has 15 residues. The CDR3 coding sequence is TGTGCCAGCAGCTTTGGACAGGGCTCAAATTCACCCCTCCACTTT. Residues: CASSFGQGSNSPLHF.

This clonotype has only a few counts. V and J are TRBV20-1 and TRBJ2-7, with D possibly TRBD1 on 6 matching bases. V gave up 4 bases and J gave up 3 bases, with 7 bases separating them. CDR1 is DFQATT and CDR2 is SNEGSKA in the germline V gene (reference sequence). The CDR3 has 11 amino acids. CDR3 coding DNA: TGCAGTGCTAACAGGGTCTACGAGCAGTACTTC. This encodes CSANRVYEQYF.

This clonotype was recorded many times. The chain has TRBV29-1 and TRBJ1-1; D call uncertain. Trimming stripped 4 bases from V and 4 bases from J, with 13 bases between. CDR1 and CDR2 (germline): SQVTM, ANQGSEA. CDR3 length: 13 residues. The CDR3 sequence: CSVVSSLGTEAFF. The CDR3 DNA is TGCAGCGTTGTATCTAGTTTGGGCACTGAAGCTTTCTTT.

This clonotype was detected ten times or more. The J gene is TRBJ2-1, the V gene TRBV5-1, with D possibly being TRBD2 (6 bases). The CDR3 is 15 amino acids. The germline gives CDR1 SGHRS, CDR2 YFSETQ. The V end lost 4 bases, the J end lost 4 bases, and 15 bases lay between the germline ends. CDR3: CASSRGTQTYNEQFF. CDR3 in DNA: TGCGCCAGCAGCCGCGGGACCCAAACATACAATGAGCAGTTCTTC. Together with reference TRBV5-1 and TRBJ2-1, the CDR3 gives the full variable domain: KAGVTQTPRYLIKTRGQQVTLSCSPISGHRSVSWYQQTPGQGLQFLFEYFSETQRNKGNFPGRFSGRQFSNSRSEMNVSTLELGDSALYLCASSRGTQTYNEQFFGPGTRLTVL.

This rearrangement joins TRBV28 to TRBJ1-5; D is unclear. Trimming left V 4 bases short and J 4 bases short, with 11 bases between. Germline V gene sequence: CDR1 MDHEN, CDR2 SYDVKM. The CDR3 is made up of 14 amino acids. CDR3 in DNA: TGTGCCAGCAGTTATCATGGAGTTAATCAGCCCCAGCATTTT. Protein: CASSYHGVNQPQHF.

This clonotype was picked up a small number of times. The chain joins TRBV5-4 to TRBJ1-2; D is undetermined. Per the germline V gene, CDR1 is SGHNT and CDR2 is YYREEE (reference sequence). V dropped 8 bases and J dropped 2 bases, with 7 bases sitting between them. This CDR3 spans 11 amino acids. This CDR3 reads CASGENYGYTF. CDR3 coding DNA: TGTGCCAGTGGAGAAAACTATGGCTACACCTTC.

This clonotype was counted ten times or more. The chain carries TRBV2 and TRBJ2-1; TRBD2 matches 9 bases. The CDR3 is 16 residues long. The germline V gene has CDR1 SNHLY and CDR2 FYNNEI. The V and J ends lost 3 bases and 4 bases, in that order; junction bases with no gene match: 7. In nucleotides, the CDR3 is TGTGCCAGCAGTGAGGGGGCGGGAGGGCTTTACAATGAGCAGTTCTTC. Its translation is CASSEGAGGLYNEQFF.

This clonotype was detected ten times or more. CDR3 region: CASSYLDVGRTVYSDTQYF. For the CDR3, the DNA is TGTGCCAGCAGTTACTTAGATGTCGGTCGGACGGTATACTCAGATACGCAGTATTTT. This rearrangement joins TRBV6-6 to TRBJ2-3; D ambiguous. Deletions cut 1 base from V and 4 bases from J, with 24 bases between. The CDR3 is made up of 19 amino acids. Germline-derived CDR1 and CDR2 are MNHNY and SVGAGI (reference sequence).

This chain links TRBV5-1 with TRBJ1-2; 7 nucleotides line up with TRBD1. With V trimmed by 3 bases and J by 6 bases, 8 bases remained unmatched. The CDR3 covers 14 residues. Per the germline V gene, CDR1 is SGHRS and CDR2 is YFSETQ. The CDR3 is CASSSGTVPHGYTF. The CDR3 DNA sequence: TGCGCCAGCAGCTCCGGGACAGTACCCCATGGCTACACCTTC.

This clonotype was found many times. This chain links TRBV20-1 with TRBJ2-1; 11 bases line up with TRBD2. Trimming cost V 3 bases and J 4 bases; bases outside gene matches: 17. The germline V gene encodes CDR1 DFQATT and CDR2 SNEGSKA (reference sequence). CDR3 length: 19 residues. CDR3 amino acids: CSASSGTSGNTMGYNEQFF. The CDR3, as DNA: TGCAGTGCTAGTTCTGGGACTAGCGGAAACACCATGGGGTACAATGAGCAGTTCTTC.

This clonotype was detected a few times. The chain links TRBV7-3 to TRBJ1-3; D not resolved. Germline lookup yields CDR1 SGHTA and CDR2 FQGTGA. This CDR3 has 15 residues. V was shortened by 4 bases and J by 1 base, with 11 bases between the two germline ends. The DNA for the CDR3 is TGTGCCAGCAGCTCTCCCCTGATATCTGGAAACACCATATATTTT. It translates to CASSSPLISGNTIYF.

Many counts were recorded for this clonotype. The chain couples TRBV28 to TRBJ1-1; a weak D match, TRBD1 (5 bases). Germline V lookup: CDR1 MDHEN, CDR2 SYDVKM. The length of the CDR3 is 16 residues. Trimming removed 7 bases at V and 4 bases at J, with 22 bases between. In nucleotides, the CDR3 is TGTGCCAGCAAGTCATCCTTAAGGGGCATCGGCACTGAAGCTTTCTTT. Its translation: CASKSSLRGIGTEAFF.

Regarding this clonotype: Because the CDR3's place on the DNA is in doubt, the DNA is left out and the CDR3 is given as listed by TCRdb. This sequence joins TRBV5-1 and TRBJ2-2; the D call TRBD1 from the table was never checked on the DNA. Including both end residues, the CDR3 is 18 amino acids long. Germline CDR1 and CDR2: SGHRS and YFSETQ. CDR3 amino acids: CASSLVSRGSGTGELFFF.

At least ten counts were recorded for this clonotype. The rearrangement uses TRBV27 and TRBJ1-2; 8 nucleotides align to TRBD1. Losses at the gene ends were 5 bases for V and 1 base for J; bases not matched to a gene: 6. Germline V gene data show CDR1 as MNHEY and CDR2 as SMNVEV (reference sequence). This CDR3 has 15 amino acids. CDR3 DNA sequence: TGTGCCAGCAGTCCCAGACAGGGGAATAACTATGGCTACACCTTC. Translation: CASSPRQGNNYGYTF.

On this clonotype: This is likely an artifact of a read error, given a far larger clone one base away. The chain employs TRBV4-1 and TRBJ2-5; 8 bases agree with TRBD2. V was clipped by 0 bases and J by 11 bases; unmatched bases: 17. CDR3 size: 17 residues. Germline-derived CDR1 and CDR2 are MGHRA and YSYEKL. Here the CDR3 DNA reads TGCGCCAGCAGCCAAGATTTCGGGAGGGCCTCCTACAATGAGCAGTACTTC. As protein: CASSQDFGRASYNEQYF.

Many counts were recorded for this clonotype. The V call is TRBV4-2, the J call TRBJ2-2; possibly TRBD1 for D (5 bases). The CDR3 has 17 residues. The germline gives CDR1 LGHNA, CDR2 YNFKEQ. Trimming stripped 2 bases from V and 0 bases from J, with 13 bases between. CDR3 residues: CASSQMQGYTNTGELFF. The CDR3 coding sequence is TGTGCCAGCAGCCAAATGCAGGGCTATACGAACACCGGGGAGCTGTTTTTT.

The sample holds many counts of this clonotype. This chain uses TRBV7-9 with TRBJ2-5, with 10 nucleotides matching TRBD2. Germline V lookup: CDR1 SEHNR, CDR2 FQNEAQ (reference sequence). This CDR3 comprises 15 residues. V lost 0 bases to trimming and J lost 5 bases; unmatched junction nucleotides: 3. CDR3 DNA: TGTGCCAGCAGCTTAGCTTCTAGCGGGAGTGAGACCCAGTACTTC. Residues: CASSLASSGSETQYF.

This clonotype was detected many times. This chain joins TRBV20-1 and TRBJ2-2; no clear D. The V gene's germline CDR1 is DFQATT and CDR2 SNEGSKA (reference sequence). Trimming shortened V by 6 bases and J by 5 bases, and 19 bases separated the two germline ends. CDR3 length equals 15 residues. DNA for the CDR3: TGCAGTGCCCAGCCCACGGGCGCATGGACCGGGGAGCTGTTTTTT. Its translation: CSAQPTGAWTGELFF.